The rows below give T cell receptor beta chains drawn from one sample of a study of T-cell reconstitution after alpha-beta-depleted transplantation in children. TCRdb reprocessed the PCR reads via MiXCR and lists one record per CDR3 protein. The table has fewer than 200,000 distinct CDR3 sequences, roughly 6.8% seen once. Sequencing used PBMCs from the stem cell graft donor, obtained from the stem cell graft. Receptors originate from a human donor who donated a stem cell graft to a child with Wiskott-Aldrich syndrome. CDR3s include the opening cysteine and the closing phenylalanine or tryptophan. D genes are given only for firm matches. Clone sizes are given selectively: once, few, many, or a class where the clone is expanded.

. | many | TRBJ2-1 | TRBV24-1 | CATSGAESSYNEQFF | TGTGCCACCAGTGGAGCGGAGAGCTCCTACAATGAGCAGTTCTTC
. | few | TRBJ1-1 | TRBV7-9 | CASDLGGRTEAFF | TGTGCCAGCGACCTGGGGGGCCGCACTGAAGCTTTCTTT
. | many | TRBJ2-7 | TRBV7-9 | CASSLADDYEQYF | TGTGCCAGCAGCTTGGCAGATGACTACGAGCAGTACTTC
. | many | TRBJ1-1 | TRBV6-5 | CASSYSIAVTEAFF | TGTGCCAGCAGTTACTCGATTGCGGTTACTGAAGCTTTCTTT
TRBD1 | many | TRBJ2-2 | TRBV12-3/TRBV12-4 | CASSDIGQGVNTGELFF | TGTGCCAGCAGCGACATTGGACAGGGGGTTAACACCGGGGAGCTGTTTTTT
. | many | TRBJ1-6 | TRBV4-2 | CASSQIDGNSPLHF | TGTGCCAGCAGCCAGATTGACGGGAATTCACCCCTCCACTTT
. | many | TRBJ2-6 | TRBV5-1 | CASSLWLSSGANVLTF | TGCGCCAGCAGCTTGTGGTTGTCCTCTGGGGCCAACGTCCTGACTTTC
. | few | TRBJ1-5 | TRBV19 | CATRGGQTGHSNQPQHF | TGTGCCACTAGGGGGGGGCAAACGGGACACTCTAATCAGCCCCAGCATTTT
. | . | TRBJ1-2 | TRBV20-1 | CSARDRTNYGYTF | TGCAGTGCTAGAGATAGGACTAACTATGGCTACACCTTC
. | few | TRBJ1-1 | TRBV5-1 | CASSWGNREVNTEAFF | TGCGCCAGCAGCTGGGGCAACAGGGAAGTGAACACTGAAGCTTTCTTT
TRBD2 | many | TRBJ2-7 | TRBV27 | CASSLGGLAGPAYEQYF | TGTGCCAGCAGTTTAGGGGGACTAGCGGGTCCCGCCTACGAGCAGTACTTC
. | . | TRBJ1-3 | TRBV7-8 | CASSPQSNTIYF | TGTGCCAGCAGCCCCCAGAGTAACACCATATATTTT
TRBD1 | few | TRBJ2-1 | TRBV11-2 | CASSPYRQGFHNEQFF | TGTGCCAGCAGCCCGTACCGACAGGGTTTCCACAATGAGCAGTTCTTC
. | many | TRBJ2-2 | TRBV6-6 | CASSTGLVLGGELFF | TGTGCCAGCAGTACCGGACTTGTACTAGGGGGGGAGCTGTTTTTT
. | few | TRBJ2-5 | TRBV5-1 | CASSSSGAGSQETQYF | TGCGCCAGCAGCTCGTCAGGGGCGGGAAGCCAAGAGACCCAGTACTTC
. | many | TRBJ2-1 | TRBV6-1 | CASSTTSGTLGNEQFF | TGTGCCAGCAGTACGACCTCAGGGACCCTGGGAAATGAGCAGTTCTTC